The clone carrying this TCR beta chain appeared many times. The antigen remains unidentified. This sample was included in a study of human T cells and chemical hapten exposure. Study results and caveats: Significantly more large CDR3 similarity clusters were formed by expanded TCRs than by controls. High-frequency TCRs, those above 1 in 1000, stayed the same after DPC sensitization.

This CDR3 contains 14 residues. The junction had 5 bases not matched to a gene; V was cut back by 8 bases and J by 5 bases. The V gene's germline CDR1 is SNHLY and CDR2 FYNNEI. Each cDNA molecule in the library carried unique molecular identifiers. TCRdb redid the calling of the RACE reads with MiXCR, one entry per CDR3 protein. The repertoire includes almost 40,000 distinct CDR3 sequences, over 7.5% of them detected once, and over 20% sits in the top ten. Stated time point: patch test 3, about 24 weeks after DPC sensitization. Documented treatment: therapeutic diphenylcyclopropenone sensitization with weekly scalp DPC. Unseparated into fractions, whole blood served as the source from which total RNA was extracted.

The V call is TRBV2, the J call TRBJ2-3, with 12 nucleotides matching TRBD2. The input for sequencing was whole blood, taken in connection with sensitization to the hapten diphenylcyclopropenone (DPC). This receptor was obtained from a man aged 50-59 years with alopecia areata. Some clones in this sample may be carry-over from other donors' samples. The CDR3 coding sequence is TGTGCCAGCCAACTAGCGGGAGGTGGAGATACGCAGTATTTT. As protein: CASQLAGGGDTQYF.